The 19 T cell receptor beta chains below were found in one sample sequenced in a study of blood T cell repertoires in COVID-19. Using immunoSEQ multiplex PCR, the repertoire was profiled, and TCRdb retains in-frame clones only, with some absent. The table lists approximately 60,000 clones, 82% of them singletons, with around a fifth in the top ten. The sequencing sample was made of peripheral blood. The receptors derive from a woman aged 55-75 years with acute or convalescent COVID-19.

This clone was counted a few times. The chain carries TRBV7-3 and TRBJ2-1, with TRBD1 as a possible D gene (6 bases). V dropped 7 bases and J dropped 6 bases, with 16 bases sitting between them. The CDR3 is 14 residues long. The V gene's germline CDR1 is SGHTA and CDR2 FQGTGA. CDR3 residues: CASTKGTGSNEQFF. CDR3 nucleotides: TGTGCCAGCACCAAAGGTACAGGGTCCAATGAGCAGTTCTTC.

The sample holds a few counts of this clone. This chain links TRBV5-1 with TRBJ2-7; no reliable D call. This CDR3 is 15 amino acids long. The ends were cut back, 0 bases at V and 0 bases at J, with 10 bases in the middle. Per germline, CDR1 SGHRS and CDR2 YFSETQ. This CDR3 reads CASSLGRESSYEQYF. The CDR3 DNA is TGCGCCAGCAGCTTGGGAAGAGAGAGCTCCTACGAGCAGTACTTC.

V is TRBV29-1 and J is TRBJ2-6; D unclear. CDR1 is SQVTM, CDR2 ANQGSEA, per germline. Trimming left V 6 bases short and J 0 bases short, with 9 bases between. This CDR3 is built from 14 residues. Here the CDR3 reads CSVAGASGANVLTF. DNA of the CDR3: TGCAGCGTAGCAGGCGCCTCTGGGGCCAACGTCCTGACTTTC.

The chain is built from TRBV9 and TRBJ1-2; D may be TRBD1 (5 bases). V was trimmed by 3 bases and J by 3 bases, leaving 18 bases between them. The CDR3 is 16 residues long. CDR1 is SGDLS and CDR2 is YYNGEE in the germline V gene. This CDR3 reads CASSGRDFRRDYGYTF. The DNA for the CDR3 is TGTGCCAGCAGCGGGAGGGACTTCCGAAGGGACTATGGCTACACCTTC.

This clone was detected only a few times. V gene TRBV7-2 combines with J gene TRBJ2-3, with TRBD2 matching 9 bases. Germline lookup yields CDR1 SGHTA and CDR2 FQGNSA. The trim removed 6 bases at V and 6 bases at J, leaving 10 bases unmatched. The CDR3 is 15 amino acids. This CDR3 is CASRLAGGLSDTQYF. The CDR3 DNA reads TGTGCCAGCAGACTTGCGGGGGGGCTATCGGATACGCAGTATTTT.

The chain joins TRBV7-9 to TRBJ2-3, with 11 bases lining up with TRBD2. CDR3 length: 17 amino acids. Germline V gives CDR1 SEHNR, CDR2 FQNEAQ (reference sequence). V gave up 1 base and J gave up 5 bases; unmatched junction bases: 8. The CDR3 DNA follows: TGTGCCAGCAGCTTAGTCTTAGCGGGGGGGCGTAAAGATACGCAGTATTTT. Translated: CASSLVLAGGRKDTQYF.

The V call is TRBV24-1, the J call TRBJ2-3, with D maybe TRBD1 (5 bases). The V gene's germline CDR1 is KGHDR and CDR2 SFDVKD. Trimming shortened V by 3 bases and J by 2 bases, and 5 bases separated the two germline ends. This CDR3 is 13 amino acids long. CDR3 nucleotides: TGTGCCACCAGTGATGGGGCCACAGATACGCAGTATTTT. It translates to CATSDGATDTQYF.

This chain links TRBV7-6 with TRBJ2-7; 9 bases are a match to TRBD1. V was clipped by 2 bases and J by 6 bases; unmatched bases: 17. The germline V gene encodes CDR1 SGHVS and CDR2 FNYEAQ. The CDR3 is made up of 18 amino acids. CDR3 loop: CASSLNRAWGTGTSEQYF. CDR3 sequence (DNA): TGTGCCAGCAGCTTAAACAGGGCATGGGGGACAGGGACCTCCGAGCAGTACTTC.

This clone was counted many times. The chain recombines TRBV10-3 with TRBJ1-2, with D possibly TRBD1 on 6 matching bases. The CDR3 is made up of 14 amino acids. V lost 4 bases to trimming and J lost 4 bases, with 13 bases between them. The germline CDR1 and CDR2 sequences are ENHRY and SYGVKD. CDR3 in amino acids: CAISGALTGYGYTF. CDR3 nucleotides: TGTGCCATCAGTGGGGCCCTGACAGGCTATGGCTACACCTTC.

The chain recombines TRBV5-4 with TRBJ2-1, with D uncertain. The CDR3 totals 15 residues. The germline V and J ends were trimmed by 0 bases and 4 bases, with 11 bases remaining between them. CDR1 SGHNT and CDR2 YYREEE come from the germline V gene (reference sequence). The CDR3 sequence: CASSLVGSRYNEQFF. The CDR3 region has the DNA TGTGCCAGCAGCTTGGTCGGTAGCCGTTACAATGAGCAGTTCTTC.

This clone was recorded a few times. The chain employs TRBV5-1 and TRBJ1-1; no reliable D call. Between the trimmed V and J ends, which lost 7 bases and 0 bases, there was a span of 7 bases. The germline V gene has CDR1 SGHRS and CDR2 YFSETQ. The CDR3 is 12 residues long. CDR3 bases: TGCGCCAGCCGGAGGATGAACACTGAAGCTTTCTTT. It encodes CASRRMNTEAFF.

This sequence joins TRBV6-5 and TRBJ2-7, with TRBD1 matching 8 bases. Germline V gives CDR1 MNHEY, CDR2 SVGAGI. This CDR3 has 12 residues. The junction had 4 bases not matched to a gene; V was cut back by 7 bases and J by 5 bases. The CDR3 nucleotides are TGTGCCAGCAACGGACAGGGAAACGAGCAGTACTTC. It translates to CASNGQGNEQYF.

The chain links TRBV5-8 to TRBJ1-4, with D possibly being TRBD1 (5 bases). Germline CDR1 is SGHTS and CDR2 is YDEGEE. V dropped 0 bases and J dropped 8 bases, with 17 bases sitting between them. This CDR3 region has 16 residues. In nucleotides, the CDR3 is TGTGCCAGCAGCTTGGGTCAGGGTGATGGTAGCGAAAAACTGTTTTTT. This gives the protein CASSLGQGDGSEKLFF.

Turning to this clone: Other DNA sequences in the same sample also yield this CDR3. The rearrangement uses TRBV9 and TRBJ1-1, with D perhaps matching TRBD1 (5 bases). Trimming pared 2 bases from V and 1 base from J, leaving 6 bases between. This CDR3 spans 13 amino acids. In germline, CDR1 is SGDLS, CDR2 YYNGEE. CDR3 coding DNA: TGTGCCAGCAGCGTCGACAGGAACACTGAAGCTTTCTTT. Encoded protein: CASSVDRNTEAFF.

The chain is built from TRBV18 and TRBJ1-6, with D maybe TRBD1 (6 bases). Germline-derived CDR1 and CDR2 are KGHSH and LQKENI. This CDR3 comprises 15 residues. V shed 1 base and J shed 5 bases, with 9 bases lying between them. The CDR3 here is CASSPQGQHNSPLHF. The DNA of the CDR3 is TGTGCCAGCTCACCACAGGGACAACATAATTCACCCCTCCACTTT.

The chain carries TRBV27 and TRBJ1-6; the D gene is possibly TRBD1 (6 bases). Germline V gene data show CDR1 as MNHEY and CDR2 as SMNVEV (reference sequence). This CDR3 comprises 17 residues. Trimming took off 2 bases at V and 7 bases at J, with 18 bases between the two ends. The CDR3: CASSLPPGTMKNSPLHF. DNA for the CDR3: TGTGCCAGCAGTTTACCGCCCGGGACAATGAAGAATTCACCCCTCCACTTT.

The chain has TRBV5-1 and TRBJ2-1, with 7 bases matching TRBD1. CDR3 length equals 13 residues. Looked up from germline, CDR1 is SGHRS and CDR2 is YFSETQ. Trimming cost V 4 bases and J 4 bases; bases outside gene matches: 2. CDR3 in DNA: TGCGCCAGCAGCCTGACAGGGTACAATGAGCAGTTCTTC. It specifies CASSLTGYNEQFF. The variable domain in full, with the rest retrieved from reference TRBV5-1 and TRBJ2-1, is KAGVTQTPRYLIKTRGQQVTLSCSPISGHRSVSWYQQTPGQGLQFLFEYFSETQRNKGNFPGRFSGRQFSNSRSEMNVSTLELGDSALYLCASSLTGYNEQFFGPGTRLTVL.

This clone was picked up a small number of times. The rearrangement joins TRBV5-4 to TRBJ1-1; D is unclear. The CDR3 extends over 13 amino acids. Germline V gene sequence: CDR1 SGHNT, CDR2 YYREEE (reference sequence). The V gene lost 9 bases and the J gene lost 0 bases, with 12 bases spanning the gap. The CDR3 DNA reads TGTGCCACCCTGGGGAGGCTGAACACTGAAGCTTTCTTT. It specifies CATLGRLNTEAFF.

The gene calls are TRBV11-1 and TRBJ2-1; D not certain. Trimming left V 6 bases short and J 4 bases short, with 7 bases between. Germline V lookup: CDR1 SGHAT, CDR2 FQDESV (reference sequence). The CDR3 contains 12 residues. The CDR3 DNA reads TGTGCCAGCAGTTTCAAATACAATGAGCAGTTCTTC. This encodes CASSFKYNEQFF.